Detailed here is one TCR beta chain. These data are taken from a study of blood T cell repertoires in COVID-19. Study overall: Collection of acute and convalescent COVID-19 samples took place in the United States, Italy and Spain. In each case, the material was cDNA or gDNA derived from T cells, B-cell-depleted T cells, or PBMCs.

Authors' processing steps: Nucleated cell number was recorded as an estimate derived from reference gene primer amplification. Generated by immunoSEQ multiplex PCR, the TCRdb table keeps only in-frame clones and is missing some. The V and J calls and clone size were taken over from that table, and D and trimming were inferred from the DNA. The profile shows about 65,000 clones, 70% to 90% of them singletons. The TCR originated in a man older than 75 with acute or convalescent COVID-19. The source material was peripheral blood.

CDR3 in DNA: TGTGCCAGCAGCCCATTAGGAGGGTCTCTCTCCTACGAGCAGTACTTC. Amino acid sequence: CASSPLGGSLSYEQYF. This chain links TRBV7-9 with TRBJ2-7, with D perhaps TRBD2 (6 bases). Trimming took off 5 bases at V and 0 bases at J, with 17 bases between the two ends. The CDR3 contains 16 residues. CDR1 SEHNR and CDR2 FQNEAQ come from the germline V gene (reference sequence).